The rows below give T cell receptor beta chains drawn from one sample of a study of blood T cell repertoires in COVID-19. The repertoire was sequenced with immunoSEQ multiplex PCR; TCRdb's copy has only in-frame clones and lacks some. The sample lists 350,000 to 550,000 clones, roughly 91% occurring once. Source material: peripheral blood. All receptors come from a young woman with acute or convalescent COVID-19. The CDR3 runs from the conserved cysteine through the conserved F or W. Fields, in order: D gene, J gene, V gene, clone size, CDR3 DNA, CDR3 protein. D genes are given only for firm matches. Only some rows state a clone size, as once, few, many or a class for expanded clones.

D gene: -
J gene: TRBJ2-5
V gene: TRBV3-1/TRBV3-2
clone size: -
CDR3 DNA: TGTGCCAGCAGCTCAGGTCCGAGATGGGAGACCCAGTACTTC
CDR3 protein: CASSSGPRWETQYF

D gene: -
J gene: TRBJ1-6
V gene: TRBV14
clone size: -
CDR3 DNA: TGTGCCAGCAGCACACGGGGTGGATCACCCCTCCACTTT
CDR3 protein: CASSTRGGSPLHF

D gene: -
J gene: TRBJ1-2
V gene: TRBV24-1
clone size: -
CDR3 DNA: TGTGCCACCAGTGACGGGACAACAACTAACTATGGCTACACCTTC
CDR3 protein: CATSDGTTTNYGYTF

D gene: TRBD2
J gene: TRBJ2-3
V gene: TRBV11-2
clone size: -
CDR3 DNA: TGTGCCAGCAGCTCCCTATTCACTAGCGGGCGCCCCCCGCAGTATTTT
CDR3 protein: CASSSLFTSGRPPQYF

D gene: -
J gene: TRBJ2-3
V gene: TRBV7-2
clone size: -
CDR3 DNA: TGTGCCAGCAGCTTGGTGGGGGGGCTTACAGATACGCAGTATTTT
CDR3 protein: CASSLVGGLTDTQYF

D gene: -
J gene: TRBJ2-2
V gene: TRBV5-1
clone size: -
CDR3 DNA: TGCGCCAGCAGTCTCAGGGCGGGGGCCGTGAACACCGGGGAGCTGTTTTTT
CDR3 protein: CASSLRAGAVNTGELFF

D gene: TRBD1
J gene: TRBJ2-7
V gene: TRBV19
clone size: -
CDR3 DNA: TGTGCCAGTAGACGAAGGGACAGGAGCTCCTACGAGCAGTACTTC
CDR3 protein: CASRRRDRSSYEQYF

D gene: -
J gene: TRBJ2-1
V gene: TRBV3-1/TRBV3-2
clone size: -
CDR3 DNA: TGTGCCAGCAGCCAAGACCGACTAACCTACAATGAGCAGTTCTTC
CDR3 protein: CASSQDRLTYNEQFF

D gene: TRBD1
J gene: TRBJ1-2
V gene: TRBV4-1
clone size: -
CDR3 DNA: TGCGCCAGCAGCCAAGAACCAGACAGGGGGCTTCGGGGCTACACCTTC
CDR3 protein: CASSQEPDRGLRGYTF

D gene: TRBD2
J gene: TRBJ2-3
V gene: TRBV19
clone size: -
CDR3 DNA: TGTGCCAGTACCCCGGGACTAGGAGCAGATACGCAGTATTTT
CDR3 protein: CASTPGLGADTQYF

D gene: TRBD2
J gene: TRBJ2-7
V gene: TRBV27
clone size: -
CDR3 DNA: TGTGCCAGCAGGGCTAGCGGGCTAACGTCAAGCTCCTACGAGCAGTACTTC
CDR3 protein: CASRASGLTSSSYEQYF

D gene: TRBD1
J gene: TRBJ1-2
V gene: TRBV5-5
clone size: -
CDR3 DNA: TGTGCCAGCAGCTTAACGGGACAGCTTAACTATGGCTACACCTTC
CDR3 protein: CASSLTGQLNYGYTF

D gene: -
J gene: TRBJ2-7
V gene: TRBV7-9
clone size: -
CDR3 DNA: TGTGCCAGCAGCAGCCTCTGGGATTTTGAGGGCTCCTACGAGCAGTACTTC
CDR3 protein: CASSSLWDFEGSYEQYF

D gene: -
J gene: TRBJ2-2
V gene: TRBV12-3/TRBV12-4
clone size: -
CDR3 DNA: TGTGCCAGCAGTTTACTGGGGGAGCTGTTTTTT
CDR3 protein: CASSLLGELFF

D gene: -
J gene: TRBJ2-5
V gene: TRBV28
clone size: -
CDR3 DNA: TGTGCCAGCAGGACTCCCCAGGGAAGGGAGACCCAGTACTTC
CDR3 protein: CASRTPQGRETQYF

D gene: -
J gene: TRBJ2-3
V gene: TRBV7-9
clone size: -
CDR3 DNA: TGTGCCAGCAGCTCCCCGAGGGCGCGGGGCACAGATACGCAGTATTTT
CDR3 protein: CASSSPRARGTDTQYF

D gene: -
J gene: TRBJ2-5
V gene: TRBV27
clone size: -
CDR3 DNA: TGTGCCAGCAGTCCATCGTCCCTTGGGGGGGCGACCCAGTACTTC
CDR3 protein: CASSPSSLGGATQYF

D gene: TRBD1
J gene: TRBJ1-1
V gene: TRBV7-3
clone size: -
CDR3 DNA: TGTGCCAGCAGCTTATTAGGACAGGGGTTAGACACTGAAGCTTTCTTT
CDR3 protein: CASSLLGQGLDTEAFF

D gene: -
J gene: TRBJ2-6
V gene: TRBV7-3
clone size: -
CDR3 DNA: TGTGCCAGCAGCCCACAGGGTCAGACTGGGGCCAACGTCCTGACTTTC
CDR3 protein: CASSPQGQTGANVLTF

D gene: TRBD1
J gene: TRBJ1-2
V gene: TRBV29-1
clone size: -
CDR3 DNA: TGCAGCGTCGAACTTGAGACAGGGGAGGGCTATGGCTACACCTTC
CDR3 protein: CSVELETGEGYGYTF

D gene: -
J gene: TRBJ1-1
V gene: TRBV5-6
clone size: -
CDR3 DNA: TGTGCCAGCAGCTTTGTGACGACCCAGGGGACTGAAGCTTTCTTT
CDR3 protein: CASSFVTTQGTEAFF

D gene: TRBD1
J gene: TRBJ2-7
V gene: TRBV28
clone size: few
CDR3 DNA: TGTGCCAGCAGATCAAGACAGGGGGCCTACGAGCAGTACTTC
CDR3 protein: CASRSRQGAYEQYF

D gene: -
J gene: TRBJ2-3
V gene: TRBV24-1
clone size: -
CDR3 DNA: TGTGCCACCAGTTTAGCGCGGCCGGGTACGCAGTATTTT
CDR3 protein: CATSLARPGTQYF

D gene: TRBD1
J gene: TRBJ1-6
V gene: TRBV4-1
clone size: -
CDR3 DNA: TGCGCCAGCAGCCACATTACCGGGACAGGGGTCTATAATTCACCCCTCCACTTT
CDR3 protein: CASSHITGTGVYNSPLHF

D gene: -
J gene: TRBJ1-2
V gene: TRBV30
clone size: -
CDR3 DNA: TGTGCCTGGAGTAACGGGCGGGAATGGGGCTACACCTTC
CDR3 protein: CAWSNGREWGYTF

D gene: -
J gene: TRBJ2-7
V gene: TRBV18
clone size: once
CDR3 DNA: TGTGCCAGCTCACTACAGGGTCACGAGCAGTACTTC
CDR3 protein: CASSLQGHEQYF

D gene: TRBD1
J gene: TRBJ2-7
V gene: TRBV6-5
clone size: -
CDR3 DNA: TGTGCCAGCAGTTTGGACAGGGGGCCTTACGAGCAGTACTTC
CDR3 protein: CASSLDRGPYEQYF

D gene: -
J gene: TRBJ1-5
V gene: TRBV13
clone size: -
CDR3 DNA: TGTGCCAGCAGCTACGGGAATAGCAATCAGCCCCAGCATTTT
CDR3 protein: CASSYGNSNQPQHF

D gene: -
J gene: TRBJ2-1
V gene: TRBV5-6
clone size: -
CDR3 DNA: TGTGCCAGCAGATGGAGCCACAATGAGCAGTTCTTC
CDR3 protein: CASRWSHNEQFF

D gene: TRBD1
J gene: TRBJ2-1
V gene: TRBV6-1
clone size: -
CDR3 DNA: TGTGCCAGCAGTGAGACAGGGAACAATGAGCAGTTCTTC
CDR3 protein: CASSETGNNEQFF

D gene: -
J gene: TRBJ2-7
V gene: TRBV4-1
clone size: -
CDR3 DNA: TGCGCCAGCAGCGATGTTGGCAAAAATAGGGGTGCCGAGCAGTACTTC
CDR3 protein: CASSDVGKNRGAEQYF

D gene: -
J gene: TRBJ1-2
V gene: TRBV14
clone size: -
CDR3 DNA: TGTGCCAGCAGCCAAGGGGGAGGGACAACCTTC
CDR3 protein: CASSQGGGTTF

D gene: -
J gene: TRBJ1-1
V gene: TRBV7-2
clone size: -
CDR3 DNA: TGTGCCAGCAGCCCCCGCGGTACGTGGCGAGGCACTGAAGCTTTCTTT
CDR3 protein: CASSPRGTWRGTEAFF

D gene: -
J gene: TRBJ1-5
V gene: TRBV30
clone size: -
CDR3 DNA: TGTGCCTGGAGTGTCAGGGACAATCAGCCCCAGCATTTT
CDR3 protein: CAWSVRDNQPQHF

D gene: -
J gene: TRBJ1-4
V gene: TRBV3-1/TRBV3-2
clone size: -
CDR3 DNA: TGTGCCAGCAGCCTGTACACCACAACTAATGAAAAACTGTTTTTT
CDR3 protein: CASSLYTTTNEKLFF

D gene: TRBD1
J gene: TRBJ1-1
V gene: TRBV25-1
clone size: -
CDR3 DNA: TGTGCCAGCCAACAGGGGCTGAACACTGAAGCTTTCTTT
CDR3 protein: CASQQGLNTEAFF

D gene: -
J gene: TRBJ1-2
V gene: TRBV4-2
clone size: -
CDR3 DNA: TGTGCCAGCAGCCTCGACAGGCTTGGAGGCTACACCTTC
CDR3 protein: CASSLDRLGGYTF

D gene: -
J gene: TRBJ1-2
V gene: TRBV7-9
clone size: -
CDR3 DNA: TGTGCCAGCAGCGCTAGGGGTTGGTCCCTGGGTGGCTACACCTTC
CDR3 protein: CASSARGWSLGGYTF

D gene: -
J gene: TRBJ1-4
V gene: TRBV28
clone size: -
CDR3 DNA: TGTGCCAGCATTCAACGGGCAACTAATGAAAAACTGTTTTTT
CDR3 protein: CASIQRATNEKLFF

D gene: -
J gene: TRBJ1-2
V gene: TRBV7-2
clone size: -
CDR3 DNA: TGTGCCAGCAGCTTATCGGCTAACTATGGCTACACCTTC
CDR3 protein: CASSLSANYGYTF

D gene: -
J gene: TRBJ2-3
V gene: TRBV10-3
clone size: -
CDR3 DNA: TGTGCCATCAGTGATAGCTTGAATACGCAGTATTTT
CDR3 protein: CAISDSLNTQYF

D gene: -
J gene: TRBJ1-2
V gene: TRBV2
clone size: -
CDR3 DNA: TGTGCCAGCGTATTTCCCGGCTATGGCTACACCTTC
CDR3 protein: CASVFPGYGYTF

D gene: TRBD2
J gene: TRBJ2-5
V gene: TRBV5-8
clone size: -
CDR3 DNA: TGTGCCAGCAGCCCCGGACTAGCGGGAGAACAAGAGACCCAGTACTTC
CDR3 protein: CASSPGLAGEQETQYF

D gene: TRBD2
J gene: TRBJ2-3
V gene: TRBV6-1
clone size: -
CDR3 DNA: TGTGCCAGCAGTGAAGCCACTAGCGGGGGAGGTACAGATACGCAGTATTTT
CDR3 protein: CASSEATSGGGTDTQYF

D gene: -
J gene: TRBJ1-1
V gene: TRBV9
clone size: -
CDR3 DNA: TGTGCCAGCAGCGTAGTCCCGGGAGGCACTGAAGCTTTCTTT
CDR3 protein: CASSVVPGGTEAFF